One and the same sample provided the 8 T cell receptor beta chains below, sequenced in a study of T-cell reconstitution after alpha-beta-depleted transplantation in children. Preparation of the TCRbeta library involved a method that used unique molecular identifiers. One entry per CDR3 protein, called by TCRdb with MiXCR from the PCR reads. The sample carries 200,000 or so distinct CDR3 sequences, about 8.2% recorded once. Here the sequenced sample was PBMCs, mostly from graft donor cells, taken 360 days after TCRalphabeta/CD19-depleted stem cell transplant. The source is a male patient between 2 and 10 years old who had a stem cell transplant for acute myeloid leukemia, so the T cells may come from the graft donor.

This clonotype has at least ten counts. The chain recombines TRBV12-3 or TRBV12-4 with TRBJ2-7; TRBD2 agrees at 7 bases. Trimming at V came to 8 bases and at J to 5 bases, leaving 0 bases not matched to a gene. The CDR3 extends over 10 amino acids. Here the CDR3 reads CASRGDEQYF. The CDR3 DNA reads TGTGCCAGCCGGGGGGACGAGCAGTACTTC.

This clonotype was seen a handful of times. V usage is TRBV7-3 and J usage is TRBJ2-5, with unresolved D. This CDR3 has 13 amino acids. V was trimmed by 2 bases and J by 0 bases, leaving 4 bases between them. Germline CDR1 reads SGHTA; CDR2 reads FQGTGA. CDR3 DNA sequence: TGTGCCAGCAGCTTAGAGGACCAAGAGACCCAGTACTTC. Translating it yields CASSLEDQETQYF.

The table lists this clonotype with a few counts. CDR3 sequence (DNA): TGTGCCATCAGTGACCCAGCGGGGAGCTACAATGAGCAGTTCTTC. This encodes CAISDPAGSYNEQFF. This chain uses TRBV10-3 with TRBJ2-1; TRBD2 aligns across 7 bases. Per germline, CDR1 ENHRY and CDR2 SYGVKD. The CDR3 has 15 amino acids. Unmatched junction bases numbered 5, after V lost 3 bases and J lost 3 bases.

This clonotype was seen only a few times. The CDR3 DNA reads TGCGCCAGCAGCTTGATCTCTCGCGGGGTCACCGGGGAGCTGTTTTTT. This sequence encodes CASSLISRGVTGELFF. This chain links TRBV5-1 with TRBJ2-2; a weak D match, TRBD2 (6 bases). V gave up 1 base and J gave up 4 bases, with 14 bases separating them. CDR1 and CDR2 from the germline V gene are SGHRS and YFSETQ. This CDR3 has 16 residues.

The chain is built from TRBV9 and TRBJ2-1, with TRBD1 as a possible D gene (6 bases). CDR1 is SGDLS, CDR2 YYNGEE, per germline. Trimming left V 7 bases short and J 8 bases short, with 19 bases between. This CDR3 is 14 amino acids long. CDR3 sequence reads: CASGVQGWSDEQFF. DNA for the CDR3: TGTGCCAGCGGGGTTCAGGGGTGGTCCGATGAGCAGTTCTTC. Looking up the rest from reference TRBV9 and TRBJ2-1 gives the full variable domain: DSGVTQTPKHLITATGQRVTLRCSPRSGDLSVYWYQQSLDQGLQFLIQYYNGEERAKGNILERFSAQQFPDLHSELNLSSLELGDSALYFCASGVQGWSDEQFFGPGTRLTVL.

This chain uses TRBV7-2 with TRBJ2-3; the match to TRBD2 covers 11 bases. The CDR3 contains 17 residues. In germline, CDR1 is SGHTA, CDR2 FQGNSA. J was trimmed by 4 bases and V by 0 bases; bases with no gene match: 6. CDR3 coding DNA: TGTGCCAGCAGCTTAGCGGTAGCGGGAGGGGAGCCAGATACGCAGTATTTT. It specifies CASSLAVAGGEPDTQYF. Drawing the rest from reference TRBV7-2 and TRBJ2-3, the complete variable domain is GAGVSQSPSNKVTEKGKDVELRCDPISGHTALYWYRQSLGQGLEFLIYFQGNSAPDKSGLPSDRFSAERTGGSVSTLTIQRTQQEDSAVYLCASSLAVAGGEPDTQYFGPGTRLTVL.

The sample holds a few counts of this clonotype. The chain combines TRBV18 with TRBJ1-2; perhaps TRBD1 as D (6 bases). V shed 3 bases and J shed 5 bases, with 19 bases lying between them. CDR1 KGHSH and CDR2 LQKENI come from the germline V gene. The CDR3 extends over 16 amino acids. Here the CDR3 DNA reads TGTGCCAGCTCACCTAACCAGGGGAGAACTATGTATGGCTACACCTTC. Its protein is CASSPNQGRTMYGYTF.

This clonotype was seen a few times. This rearrangement joins TRBV5-1 to TRBJ2-3; 7 positions match TRBD2. Germline V CDR1 and CDR2: SGHRS, YFSETQ. Losses at the gene ends were 4 bases for V and 2 bases for J; bases not matched to a gene: 13. This CDR3 spans 17 amino acids. CDR3 DNA sequence: TGCGCCAGCAGCAGCCCTTCAACCGGGACTACCACAGATACGCAGTATTTT. Its translation: CASSSPSTGTTTDTQYF.